The 18 T cell receptor beta chains given below trace back to one sample, sequenced in a study of OX40 agonist ivuxolimab in advanced cancers. TCRdb's copy holds only in-frame clones and misses some; the assay was immunoSEQ multiplex PCR. Among 90,000 to 100,000 clones listed, roughly nine tenths were seen once. The sequencing used CD4+ or CD8+ T cells sorted from blood, collected in a trial of the OX40 agonist ivuxolimab. These receptors originate from an adult with an advanced solid tumor such as melanoma, head and neck, liver or kidney cancer.

The chain has TRBV28 and TRBJ2-5; D not certain. CDR3 size: 12 residues. V lost 8 bases and J 4 bases, leaving 11 bases between the germline ends. From germline, CDR1 is MDHEN and CDR2 SYDVKM. CDR3 sequence reads: CASAGIRETQYF. The CDR3 nucleotides read TGTGCCAGCGCCGGAATCCGAGAGACCCAGTACTTC. Based on the CDR3 plus reference TRBV28 and TRBJ2-5, the full variable domain is DVKVTQSSRYLVKRTGEKVFLECVQDMDHENMFWYRQDPGLGLRLIYFSYDVKMKEKGDIPEGYSVSREKKERFSLILESASTNQTSMYLCASAGIRETQYFGPGTRLLVL.

The chain employs TRBV27 and TRBJ2-3; 8 bases fit TRBD1. Trimming removed 3 bases from V and 2 bases from J; junction bases left unmatched: 7. There are 16 residues in the CDR3. Per germline, CDR1 MNHEY and CDR2 SMNVEV (reference sequence). The CDR3 spells CASSLSTGGNTDTQYF. CDR3 DNA sequence: TGTGCCAGCAGTTTGTCAACAGGGGGGAACACAGATACGCAGTATTTT.

The chain combines TRBV6-1 with TRBJ2-7, with unresolved D. V was shortened by 2 bases and J by 3 bases, with 11 bases between the two germline ends. The CDR3 has 14 amino acids. Germline lookup yields CDR1 MNHNS and CDR2 SASEGT. The CDR3 DNA reads as TGTGCCAGCAGTGAAAGGTGGCAGGACTACGAGCAGTACGTC. Translation gives CASSERWQDYEQYV.

V usage is TRBV6-5 and J usage is TRBJ2-1; TRBD2 matches 8 bases. The CDR3 is 15 amino acids. Germline CDR1 reads MNHEY; CDR2 reads SVGAGI. Unmatched junction bases numbered 10, after V lost 2 bases and J lost 10 bases. The CDR3 DNA reads as TGTGCCAGCAGTTACCCGGGAGGGGGGGAGGAGGAGCAGTTCTTC. It yields the protein CASSYPGGGEEEQFF.

The rearrangement uses TRBV12-5 and TRBJ2-3, with a weak D call TRBD1 (5 bases). The CDR3 has 12 residues. The germline V gene encodes CDR1 LGHNT and CDR2 FRNRAP. Between the trimmed V and J ends, which lost 4 bases and 9 bases, there was a span of 11 bases. In DNA, the CDR3 is TGTGCTAGTGGTTCGGGTAGGGGAACGCAGTATTTT. Amino acids: CASGSGRGTQYF.

The V gene is TRBV13, the J gene TRBJ2-3; TRBD2 matches 9 bases. The CDR3 sequence is 16 residues long. Germline lookup yields CDR1 PRHDT and CDR2 FYEKMQ (reference sequence). V lost 2 bases and J lost 0; bases outside the gene matches: 3. Here the CDR3 reads CASSLRLAESTDTQYF. The CDR3 coding sequence is TGTGCCAGCAGCTTAAGACTAGCGGAAAGCACAGATACGCAGTATTTT.

The CDR3 DNA follows: TGTGCCAGCAGCCGGGACGGCGACACAGATACGCAGTATTTT. Translated, it gives CASSRDGDTDTQYF. The V gene is TRBV2, the J gene TRBJ2-3; D is possibly TRBD1 or TRBD2 (5 bases each). The CDR3 is made up of 14 amino acids. CDR1 and CDR2 from the germline V gene are SNHLY and FYNNEI. The V end was cut by 6 bases, the J end by 2 bases, with 12 bases between. Supplemented by reference TRBV2 and TRBJ2-3, the full variable domain reads EPEVTQTPSHQVTQMGQEVILRCVPISNHLYFYWYRQILGQKVEFLVSFYNNEISEKSEIFDDQFSVERPDGSNFTLKIRSTKLEDSAMYFCASSRDGDTDTQYFGPGTRLTVL.

The chain uses TRBV2 and TRBJ1-1; 8 bases are shared with TRBD1. Germline-derived CDR1 and CDR2 are SNHLY and FYNNEI. With 6 bases clipped from V and 7 bases from J, the junction kept 10 bases outside the gene matches. The CDR3 runs 14 residues. CDR3 DNA: TGTGCCAGCAGCGGGACAGGCCTAGTAATTGAAGCTTTCTTT. Translated, it gives CASSGTGLVIEAFF.

The rearrangement links TRBV6-5 to TRBJ1-1; TRBD1 is a possible D gene (5 bases). This CDR3 comprises 14 residues. In germline, CDR1 is MNHEY, CDR2 SVGAGI. Trimming shortened V by 8 bases and J by 2 bases, and 15 bases separated the two germline ends. The CDR3 sequence is CASRRRGGNTEAFF. CDR3 bases: TGTGCCAGCCGAAGGCGGGGGGGAAACACTGAAGCTTTCTTT.

This sequence joins TRBV5-4 and TRBJ2-5, with TRBD2 as a possible D gene (7 bases). The CDR3 contains 15 residues. Trimming took 0 bases from V and 5 from J, leaving 14 bases between them. In germline, CDR1 is SGHNT, CDR2 YYREEE (reference sequence). CDR3 bases: TGTGCCAGCAGCTTGGTGGGCGGGGGCCGGGAGACCCAGTACTTC. It yields the protein CASSLVGGGRETQYF.

The chain employs TRBV10-3 and TRBJ1-2; 9 bases are shared with TRBD1. V trimming: 6 bases; J trimming: 8 bases; junction bases outside the gene matches: 7. The CDR3 has 13 residues. Germline V CDR1 and CDR2: ENHRY, SYGVKD. The CDR3: CAISTGGGQGYTF. The DNA for the CDR3 is TGTGCCATCAGCACAGGGGGCGGTCAAGGCTACACCTTC.

The genes are TRBV11-2 and TRBJ1-4; 11 nucleotides match TRBD1. Germline V gene lookup returns CDR1 SGHAT and CDR2 FQNNGV. Germline trimming cut 8 bases from V and 0 bases from J; bases unmatched to any gene: 2. CDR3 length: 15 amino acids. CDR3 nucleotide sequence: TGTGCCAGCGGGGGACAGGGGGCAACTAATGAAAAACTGTTTTTT. It specifies CASGGQGATNEKLFF.

V and J are TRBV28 and TRBJ2-3; D possibly uses TRBD1 or TRBD2 (6 bases each). CDR3 size: 13 residues. The germline V gene has CDR1 MDHEN and CDR2 SYDVKM. V lost 9 bases to trimming and J lost 5 bases, with 15 bases between them. CDR3 sequence: CASVLGGQDTQYF. CDR3 nucleotides: TGTGCCAGTGTGCTTGGGGGGCAAGATACGCAGTATTTT.

This clone was detected once. V and J are TRBV9 and TRBJ1-2; D is undetermined. The germline gives CDR1 SGDLS, CDR2 YYNGEE. V was clipped by 2 bases and J by 2 bases, with 13 bases between them. This CDR3 is built from 15 residues. The chain's CDR3 is CASSVSLGDNYGYTF. CDR3 coding DNA: TGTGCCAGCAGCGTCAGCCTAGGCGACAACTATGGCTACACCTTC.

The genes are TRBV6-1 and TRBJ1-2; tentatively, D is TRBD1 (5 bases). V was pared by 0 bases and J by 5 bases, with 16 bases between. Germline V gives CDR1 MNHNS, CDR2 SASEGT. This CDR3 has 16 residues. In DNA form, the CDR3 reads TGTGCCAGCAGTGAAGCGTACCTGACATGGGGGTATGGCTACACCTTC. Residues: CASSEAYLTWGYGYTF.

The V gene is TRBV5-4, the J gene TRBJ2-5; the D call may be TRBD1 or TRBD2 (5 bases each). With 0 bases removed from V and 1 base from J, the gap between germline ends came to 7 bases. The germline V gene has CDR1 SGHNT and CDR2 YYREEE (reference sequence). This CDR3 is built from 14 residues. The CDR3 bases are TGTGCCAGCAGCTTGGCCGGGACCCAAGAGACCCAGTACTTC. Its translation: CASSLAGTQETQYF.

The chain employs TRBV7-3 and TRBJ2-3; D remains unclear. The V gene lost 5 bases and the J gene lost 2 bases, with 11 bases spanning the gap. Germline CDR1 is SGHTA and CDR2 is FQGTGA. The CDR3 sequence is 14 residues long. The CDR3 DNA reads TGTGCCAGCAGCCGAGACTTGAACACAGATACGCAGTATTTT. Amino acid sequence: CASSRDLNTDTQYF.

The rearrangement joins TRBV6-5 to TRBJ2-7; D not resolved. Per germline, CDR1 MNHEY and CDR2 SVGAGI. V was trimmed by 0 bases and J by 3 bases, leaving 6 bases between them. This CDR3 region has 13 residues. The CDR3 region is CASSYSSNYEQYF. The DNA of the CDR3 is TGTGCCAGCAGTTACTCGTCTAACTACGAGCAGTACTTC.